The 26 T cell receptor beta chains given below trace back to one sample, sequenced in a study of preoperative IRX-2 immunotherapy in early breast cancer. Data came from immunoSEQ multiplex PCR; TCRdb stores just in-frame clones and leaves some out. The sample shows around 38,000 clones, roughly 80% of them seen only once. Treatment indicated: preoperative locoregional IRX-2 cytokine immunotherapy. The input for sequencing was tumor tissue, taken after IRX-2 immunotherapy. These receptors were taken from a human donor with breast cancer.

CDR3 nucleotides: TGCGCCAGCAGGCCGGGACAGGCGAACACTGAAGCTTTCTTT. Amino acids: CASRPGQANTEAFF. The chain has TRBV10-2 and TRBJ1-1, with 8 positions matching TRBD1. The V gene's germline CDR1 is WSHSY and CDR2 SAAADI. CDR3 length equals 14 residues. The V and J ends lost 6 bases and 1 base, in that order; junction bases with no gene match: 4.

The chain links TRBV11-3 to TRBJ2-1; TRBD2 matches 8 bases. This CDR3 is 14 amino acids long. V lost 2 bases, J lost 15 bases, and 12 bases stayed unmatched. Germline lookup yields CDR1 SGHNT and CDR2 YENEEA. The CDR3 DNA follows: TGTGCCAGCAGCTTACGATTGACTAGCGTTTATCCGTTCTTC. Its translation is CASSLRLTSVYPFF.

This chain joins TRBV30 and TRBJ1-2, with unresolved D. V was pared by 3 bases and J by 8 bases, with 13 bases between. Germline-derived CDR1 and CDR2 are GTSNPN and SVGIG (reference sequence). This CDR3 region has 12 residues. CDR3 DNA: TGTGCCTGGAGCTACGGTTGGATCGGCTACACCTTC. Translating it yields CAWSYGWIGYTF.

The genes are TRBV18 and TRBJ2-7; no definite D call. Trimming pared 2 bases from V and 0 bases from J, leaving 8 bases between. The CDR3 sequence is 14 residues long. CDR1 and CDR2 (germline): KGHSH, LQKENI. The CDR3 reads CASSPGFSSYEQYF. The CDR3 nucleotides read TGTGCCAGCTCACCAGGCTTCAGCTCCTACGAGCAGTACTTC.

This clone was picked up a small number of times. The rearrangement uses TRBV7-8 and TRBJ2-2, with D uncertain. The CDR3 runs 14 residues. Trimming stripped 3 bases from V and 6 bases from J, with 11 bases between. Germline V gene sequence: CDR1 SGHVS, CDR2 FQNEAQ. CDR3 DNA: TGTGCCAGCAGCTTTTGGGAATCGGCCGGGGAGCTGTTTTTT. Translation: CASSFWESAGELFF.

The genes are TRBV6-8 and TRBJ2-7; either TRBD1 or TRBD2 may supply D (6 bases each). Between the trimmed V and J ends, which lost 8 bases and 3 bases, there was a span of 17 bases. CDR3 size: 14 residues. Germline CDR1 is MNHGY and CDR2 is SAAAGT. The CDR3 reads CASRIRRGDYEQYF. In DNA form, the CDR3 reads TGTGCCAGCCGGATTCGGAGGGGGGACTACGAGCAGTACTTC.

V usage is TRBV11-3 and J usage is TRBJ2-1; TRBD2 matches 14 bases. The CDR3 has 19 residues. After removal of 2 bases from V and 0 bases from J, the junction contained 6 bases not matched to a gene. Germline assignment: CDR1 SGHNT and CDR2 YENEEA. The CDR3 loop reads CASSLSGLAGANSYNEQFF. The CDR3, as DNA: TGTGCCAGCAGCTTATCGGGACTAGCGGGAGCCAACTCCTACAATGAGCAGTTCTTC.

J is TRBJ1-5 and V is TRBV29-1; D unclear. Germline V CDR1 and CDR2: SQVTM, ANQGSEA. The CDR3 is 14 amino acids. V was pared by 5 bases and J by 1 base, with 12 bases between. The CDR3 spells CSVSLGGSNQPQHF. The DNA of the CDR3 is TGCAGCGTTAGTCTCGGCGGAAGCAATCAGCCCCAGCATTTT.

The rearrangement joins TRBV18 to TRBJ2-3; 8 bases align to TRBD1. Germline assignment: CDR1 KGHSH and CDR2 LQKENI. V shed 3 bases, J shed 6 bases, and the junction held 5 bases outside the gene matches. The CDR3 length is 14 residues. The DNA of the CDR3 is TGTGCCAGCTCACCTTTCTACAGGGGGGATACGCAGTATTTT. Protein: CASSPFYRGDTQYF.

This clone is a singleton in its sample. The chain is built from TRBV10-1 and TRBJ2-7; D perhaps matches TRBD1 (6 bases). The CDR3 loop spans 13 amino acids. CDR1 is WNHNN and CDR2 is SYGVQD in the germline V gene (reference sequence). Trimming took off 3 bases at V and 1 base at J, with 7 bases between the two ends. CDR3 amino acids: CASSEGGSYEQYF. In nucleotides, the CDR3 is TGCGCCAGCAGTGAAGGGGGATCCTACGAGCAGTACTTC.

The chain links TRBV1 to TRBJ2-2; the table assigns TRBD1, which was not confirmed against the DNA. TRBV1 is deemed a pseudogene. CDR3 size: 16 residues. The CDR3 loop reads CASSLRTDLNTGELFF. The CDR3 region has the DNA TGCGCCAGCAGCCTGAGGACAGACCTTAACACCGGGGAGCTGTTTTTT.

The rearrangement uses TRBV7-6 and TRBJ2-2, with D uncertain. The germline CDR1 and CDR2 sequences are SGHVS and FNYEAQ. Trimming shortened V by 5 bases and J by 4 bases, and 14 bases separated the two germline ends. CDR3 length equals 15 residues. The CDR3 DNA is TGTGCCAGCAGCCCAATCCAACCATGCACCGGGGAGCTGTTTTTT. This sequence encodes CASSPIQPCTGELFF.

This clone was seen a few times. V gene TRBV5-1 combines with J gene TRBJ1-1, with 8 bases lining up with TRBD1. The V gene's germline CDR1 is SGHRS and CDR2 YFSETQ. CDR3 length: 14 residues. With 6 bases clipped from V and 5 bases from J, the junction kept 9 bases outside the gene matches. The CDR3 bases are TGCGCCAGCACAAGGGGAACAGGGGGAACTGAAGCTTTCTTT. Residues: CASTRGTGGTEAFF.

The DNA for the CDR3 is TGTGCCAGTACAGTCGGCCCGGGCGGGTACGAGCAGTACTTC. This translates into CASTVGPGGYEQYF. The genes are TRBV19 and TRBJ2-7; D might be TRBD2 (5 bases). Trimming cost V 7 bases and J 4 bases, with 17 bases left between them. The CDR3 covers 14 residues. Germline V gives CDR1 LNHDA, CDR2 SQIVND (reference sequence).

This clone has only one observation. The rearrangement links TRBV27 to TRBJ2-3; tentative D call: TRBD2 (6 bases). CDR1 is MNHEY and CDR2 is SMNVEV in the germline V gene (reference sequence). V lost 2 bases, J lost 4 bases, and 10 bases lay in between. The CDR3 totals 14 residues. CDR3 nucleotides: TGTGCCAGCAGTTTAGGTACTAGCCCAGATACGCAGTATTTT. Its protein product is CASSLGTSPDTQYF.

The chain joins TRBV6-8 to TRBJ2-6; D possibly matches TRBD1 or TRBD2 (6 bases each). Trimming stripped 4 bases from V and 2 bases from J, with 15 bases between. Per the germline V gene, CDR1 is MNHGY and CDR2 is SAAAGT. CDR3 size: 17 residues. The CDR3 loop is CASSLFIRGAGANVLTF. The CDR3 DNA reads as TGTGCCAGCAGTTTATTTATTAGGGGGGCTGGGGCCAACGTCCTGACTTTC.

The rearrangement uses TRBV11-3 and TRBJ1-3; TRBD1 might be the D (5 bases). The germline gives CDR1 SGHNT, CDR2 YENEEA. The CDR3 length is 15 residues. Trimming took off 3 bases at V and 2 bases at J, with 11 bases between the two ends. CDR3 amino acids: CASSFGGSPGNTIYF. CDR3 DNA: TGTGCCAGCAGCTTTGGGGGTTCTCCTGGAAACACCATATATTTT.

The V call is TRBV6-8, the J call TRBJ2-6, with 8 nucleotides matching TRBD1. The V and J ends lost 6 bases and 4 bases, in that order; junction bases with no gene match: 8. Germline CDR1 reads MNHGY; CDR2 reads SAAAGT. This CDR3 has 16 residues. The CDR3 loop is CASRGGQGAGANVLTF. CDR3 nucleotides: TGTGCCAGCAGGGGCGGACAGGGAGCCGGGGCCAACGTCCTGACTTTC.

The genes are TRBV5-1 and TRBJ2-7; 12 nucleotides match TRBD1. CDR3 length: 15 residues. The germline CDR1 and CDR2 sequences are SGHRS and YFSETQ. J gave up 3 bases and V 4 bases, and 5 bases lay outside the gene matches. Here the CDR3 reads CASSAGTGGYYEQYF. The CDR3 coding sequence is TGCGCCAGCAGCGCCGGGACAGGGGGCTACTACGAGCAGTACTTC.

The rearrangement links TRBV5-1 to TRBJ1-2; D gene unclear. Trimming stripped 4 bases from V and 1 base from J, with 11 bases between. Germline V lookup: CDR1 SGHRS, CDR2 YFSETQ. This CDR3 region has 14 residues. The CDR3 region is CASSLMQDNYGYTF. The CDR3 nucleotides read TGCGCCAGCAGCCTTATGCAGGATAACTATGGCTACACCTTC.

The V call is TRBV30, the J call TRBJ1-3, with D hard to call. The CDR3 extends over 13 amino acids. Germline V gives CDR1 GTSNPN, CDR2 SVGIG (reference sequence). V lost 0 bases and J lost 0, with 3 bases in between. Here the CDR3 reads CAWSVNSGNTIYF. In DNA, the CDR3 is TGTGCCTGGAGTGTAAACTCTGGAAACACCATATATTTT.

The chain combines TRBV19 with TRBJ2-2; 9 bases match TRBD1. Germline CDR1 and CDR2: LNHDA and SQIVND (reference sequence). The CDR3 extends over 14 amino acids. V lost 5 bases, J lost 5 bases, and 3 bases stayed unmatched. CDR3 loop: CASSDRGRTGELFF. CDR3 DNA: TGTGCCAGTAGTGACAGGGGGAGGACCGGGGAGCTGTTTTTT. Looking up the rest from reference TRBV19 and TRBJ2-2 gives the full variable domain: DGGITQSPKYLFRKEGQNVTLSCEQNLNHDAMYWYRQDPGQGLRLIYYSQIVNDFQKGDIAEGYSVSREKKESFPLTVTSAQKNPTAFYLCASSDRGRTGELFFGEGSRLTVL.

The genes are TRBV19 and TRBJ2-1; D unresolved. Looked up from germline, CDR1 is LNHDA and CDR2 is SQIVND (reference sequence). The ends were cut back, 8 bases at V and 1 base at J, with 6 bases in the middle. This CDR3 has 12 residues. DNA of the CDR3: TGTGCCAGTTACGGGTCCTACAATGAGCAGTTCTTC. Translation: CASYGSYNEQFF.

J is TRBJ1-1 and V is TRBV10-1; D is ambiguous. Germline lookup yields CDR1 WNHNN and CDR2 SYGVQD (reference sequence). Between the trimmed V and J ends, which lost 0 bases and 4 bases, there was a span of 6 bases. CDR3 length equals 13 residues. The CDR3 DNA reads as TGCGCCAGCAGTGAGTCGTACGGCACTGAAGCTTTCTTT. Translating gives CASSESYGTEAFF.

The V gene is TRBV19, the J gene TRBJ1-2; D is unclear. The CDR3 consists of 14 residues. Germline CDR1 and CDR2: LNHDA and SQIVND (reference sequence). V lost 5 bases to trimming and J lost 8 bases, with 18 bases between them. CDR3 sequence reads: CASSLGRWEDGYTF. DNA for the CDR3: TGTGCCAGTAGTCTTGGACGCTGGGAGGACGGCTACACCTTC.

The rearrangement links TRBV23-1 to TRBJ2-2, with 8 bases aligning to TRBD2. TRBV23-1 is an ORF; its function is uncertain. V lost 6 bases, J lost 7 bases, and 28 bases stayed unmatched. The CDR3 covers 21 residues. The CDR3 region has the DNA TGCGCCAGCAGCCATCCCTGGGGACCTCATGGGCGGGAGGCGCGGAGCGGGGAGCTGTTTTTT. It codes for CASSHPWGPHGREARSGELFF.